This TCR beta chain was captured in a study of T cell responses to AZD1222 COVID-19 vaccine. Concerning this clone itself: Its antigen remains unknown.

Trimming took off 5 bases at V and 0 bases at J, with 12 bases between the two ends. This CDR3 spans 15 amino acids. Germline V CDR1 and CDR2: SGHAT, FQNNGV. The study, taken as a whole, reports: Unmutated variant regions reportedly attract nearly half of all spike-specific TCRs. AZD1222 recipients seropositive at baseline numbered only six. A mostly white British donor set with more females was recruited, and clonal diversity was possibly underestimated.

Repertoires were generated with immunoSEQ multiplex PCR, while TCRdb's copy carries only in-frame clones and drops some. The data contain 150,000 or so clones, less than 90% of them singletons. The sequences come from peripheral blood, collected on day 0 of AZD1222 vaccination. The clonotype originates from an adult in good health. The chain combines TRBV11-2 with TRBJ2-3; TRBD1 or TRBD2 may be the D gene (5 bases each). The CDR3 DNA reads TGTGCCAGCAGCCCGGGACGGCCCAGCACAGATACGCAGTATTTT. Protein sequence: CASSPGRPSTDTQYF.